One sample yielded the 16 T cell receptor beta chains listed below, sequenced in a study of blood T cell repertoires in COVID-19. TCRdb keeps only in-frame clones here, not all; method: immunoSEQ multiplex PCR. Of approximately 460,000 clones listed, about 88% were seen once; the top ten hold about 0.91%. Sequencing was done on a sample of peripheral blood. These receptors originate from a man aged 18-30 years with COVID-19, enrolled during active disease.

This chain uses TRBV2 with TRBJ1-6; 7 nucleotides align to TRBD1. V was pared by 6 bases and J by 7 bases, with 6 bases of the junction left unmatched. The CDR3 covers 14 residues. CDR1 is SNHLY, CDR2 FYNNEI, per germline. CDR3 region: CASRPGQTNSPLHF. The CDR3 nucleotides are TGTGCCAGCAGGCCGGGACAGACAAATTCACCCCTCCACTTT.

This chain uses TRBV7-9 with TRBJ1-2, with 7 bases lining up with TRBD1. V gave up 8 bases and J gave up 5 bases; unmatched junction bases: 2. The germline V gene encodes CDR1 SEHNR and CDR2 FQNEAQ (reference sequence). This CDR3 comprises 11 residues. This chain's CDR3 is CASGTEYGYTF. The CDR3 region has the DNA TGTGCCAGCGGGACAGAGTATGGCTACACCTTC.

The chain is built from TRBV24-1 and TRBJ2-7, with D maybe TRBD1 (6 bases). V lost 3 bases and J lost 6, with 11 bases in between. There are 13 residues in the CDR3. Germline V gene sequence: CDR1 KGHDR, CDR2 SFDVKD. The CDR3 sequence is CATSDGQNSEQYF. The CDR3 nucleotides are TGTGCCACCAGTGATGGACAGAATAGCGAGCAGTACTTC.

This rearrangement joins TRBV2 to TRBJ2-1; D not certain. V lost 6 bases and J lost 0, with 9 bases in between. The CDR3 is 14 residues long. The germline V gene has CDR1 SNHLY and CDR2 FYNNEI. The CDR3 sequence: CASSLVNSYNEQFF. The CDR3 nucleotides read TGTGCCAGCAGCCTAGTCAACTCCTACAATGAGCAGTTCTTC. Together with reference TRBV2 and TRBJ2-1, the CDR3 gives the full variable domain: EPEVTQTPSHQVTQMGQEVILRCVPISNHLYFYWYRQILGQKVEFLVSFYNNEISEKSEIFDDQFSVERPDGSNFTLKIRSTKLEDSAMYFCASSLVNSYNEQFFGPGTRLTVL.

The count of this clone is one. The rearrangement links TRBV6-5 to TRBJ2-7; 9 bases match TRBD1. The CDR3 is 14 amino acids. Germline V gives CDR1 MNHEY, CDR2 SVGAGI. V dropped 5 bases and J dropped 7; count of bases not matched to a gene: 9. For the CDR3, the DNA is TGTGCCAGCAGTCCCGGGACAGGGCTCCAGGAGCAGTACTTC. It codes for CASSPGTGLQEQYF.

The chain is built from TRBV10-2 and TRBJ1-3, with a weak D call TRBD1 (6 bases). V lost 6 bases and J lost 2, with 14 bases in between. The CDR3 totals 15 residues. Germline V gene sequence: CDR1 WSHSY, CDR2 SAAADI. This CDR3 reads CASSPLSGAGNTIYF. For the CDR3, the DNA is TGCGCCAGCAGCCCTCTATCAGGGGCTGGAAACACCATATATTTT.

Notes on this clone: Other DNA sequences in this specimen translate into the identical CDR3. This chain connects TRBV3-1 (or the pseudogene TRBV3-2) to TRBJ2-7; 8 bases agree with TRBD2. This CDR3 has 12 residues. Looked up from germline, CDR1 is LGHDT and CDR2 is YNNKEL (reference sequence). Germline trimming cut 4 bases from V and 6 bases from J; bases unmatched to any gene: 2. CDR3 in amino acids: CASSRTSGEQYF. The DNA for the CDR3 is TGTGCCAGCAGCCGTACTAGCGGCGAGCAGTACTTC.

DNA for the CDR3: TGTGCCAGCAGCCTCTGGGACAAGAACACCGGGGAGCTGTTTTTT. Residues: CASSLWDKNTGELFF. The chain joins TRBV3-1 (or the pseudogene TRBV3-2) to TRBJ2-2; D perhaps matches TRBD1 (6 bases). The germline gives CDR1 LGHDT, CDR2 YNNKEL (reference sequence). V lost 4 bases, J lost 1 base, and 10 bases lay in between. The CDR3 loop spans 15 amino acids.

This clone came up once. This chain uses TRBV3-1 (or the pseudogene TRBV3-2) with TRBJ2-7; 8 nucleotides agree with TRBD1. The germline gives CDR1 LGHDT, CDR2 YNNKEL (reference sequence). The CDR3 has 15 amino acids. V shed 4 bases and J 3 bases; nucleotides not matched to a gene: 8. The CDR3 spells CASSLDRGTLYEQYF. The CDR3 nucleotides read TGTGCCAGCAGCCTCGACAGGGGCACACTCTACGAGCAGTACTTC.

The chain couples TRBV29-1 to TRBJ2-2; 7 nucleotides line up with TRBD1. The CDR3 is made up of 13 amino acids. Looked up from germline, CDR1 is SQVTM and CDR2 is ANQGSEA. Germline trimming cut 7 bases from V and 2 bases from J; bases unmatched to any gene: 4. The CDR3 sequence: CSGRDSNTGELFF. CDR3 sequence (DNA): TGCAGCGGTCGGGACAGCAACACCGGGGAGCTGTTTTTT.

This clone showed up just once. The chain combines TRBV7-9 with TRBJ1-4; weak D call: TRBD1 (5 bases). Trimming removed 4 bases from V and 2 bases from J, with 14 bases in between. Germline CDR1 SEHNR, CDR2 FQNEAQ (reference sequence). The CDR3 has 16 amino acids. The CDR3 region is CASSSFGQGTNEKLFF. DNA for the CDR3: TGTGCCAGCAGCTCATTCGGCCAGGGCACTAATGAAAAACTGTTTTTT.

The chain has TRBV29-1 and TRBJ2-3; a possible D gene is TRBD2 (6 bases). Germline values: CDR1 SQVTM, CDR2 ANQGSEA. The CDR3 is 15 amino acids. Trimming removed 7 bases from V and 0 bases from J, with 17 bases in between. The CDR3 nucleotides read TGCAGCGCCACCGCGGGACGAATTAGCACAGATACGCAGTATTTT. This sequence encodes CSATAGRISTDTQYF.

This clone was recorded a few times. The chain is built from TRBV12-3 or TRBV12-4 and TRBJ1-6; D is possibly TRBD1 (5 bases). Trimming removed 5 bases from V and 11 bases from J, with 13 bases in between. The CDR3 consists of 13 residues. The CDR3: CASSVTEEAPLHF. The CDR3 nucleotides are TGTGCCAGCAGTGTGACAGAGGAAGCACCCCTCCACTTT.

This CDR3 is CATSDSGDSPLHF. Here the CDR3 DNA reads TGTGCCACCAGTGATTCGGGGGATTCACCCCTCCACTTT. This chain joins TRBV24-1 and TRBJ1-6, with D possibly matching TRBD1 (5 bases). Germline lookup yields CDR1 KGHDR and CDR2 SFDVKD. This CDR3 region has 13 residues. Between the trimmed V and J ends, which lost 2 bases and 8 bases, there was a span of 6 bases.

The chain employs TRBV29-1 and TRBJ1-4, with 7 bases that match TRBD1. This CDR3 has 13 amino acids. V shed 5 bases, J shed 0 bases, and the junction held 0 bases outside the gene matches. From germline, CDR1 is SQVTM and CDR2 ANQGSEA. The CDR3 DNA reads as TGCAGCGTTACAGGGGCAACTAATGAAAAACTGTTTTTT. Translated: CSVTGATNEKLFF.

The chain recombines TRBV7-9 with TRBJ2-5; 8 bases align to TRBD1. Trimming took 5 bases from V and 5 from J; bases not matched to a gene: 19. Germline loops: CDR1 SEHNR, CDR2 FQNEAQ (reference sequence). There are 18 residues in the CDR3. The CDR3 loop reads CASSPRTGKLIFMETQYF. In DNA, the CDR3 is TGTGCCAGCAGCCCCCGGACAGGGAAGTTAATTTTTATGGAGACCCAGTACTTC.